This TCR beta chain was found in a study of cytomegalovirus exposure and HLA in healthy donors. Notes on the study in general: The authors listed about 170 TCR beta chains as cytomegalovirus-associated. V- and J-gene trimming in TCR beta was tied to a missense DCLRE1C variant by an analysis performed later.

The PCR used 60 Vbeta and 13 Jbeta primers. The repertoire was sequenced with immunoSEQ multiplex PCR; TCRdb's copy has only in-frame clones and lacks some. The data hold approximately 130,000 clones, with about 81% observed a single time. This clone came up once. Its antigen is undetermined. The TCR sequence derives from a woman aged 40 to 50 in good health and CMV-seropositive. The sample consisted of PBMCs.

The CDR3 region has the DNA TGCGCCAGCAGCCGCAGCCAGCGGGAGAGGGGCGAGCAGTACTTC. Residues: CASSRSQRERGEQYF. The chain recombines TRBV5-1 with TRBJ2-7; TRBD2 aligns across 8 bases. CDR1 is SGHRS, CDR2 YFSETQ, per germline. The J segment lost 6 bases and the V segment lost 4 bases, leaving 12 bases of the junction unmatched. This CDR3 has 15 residues.